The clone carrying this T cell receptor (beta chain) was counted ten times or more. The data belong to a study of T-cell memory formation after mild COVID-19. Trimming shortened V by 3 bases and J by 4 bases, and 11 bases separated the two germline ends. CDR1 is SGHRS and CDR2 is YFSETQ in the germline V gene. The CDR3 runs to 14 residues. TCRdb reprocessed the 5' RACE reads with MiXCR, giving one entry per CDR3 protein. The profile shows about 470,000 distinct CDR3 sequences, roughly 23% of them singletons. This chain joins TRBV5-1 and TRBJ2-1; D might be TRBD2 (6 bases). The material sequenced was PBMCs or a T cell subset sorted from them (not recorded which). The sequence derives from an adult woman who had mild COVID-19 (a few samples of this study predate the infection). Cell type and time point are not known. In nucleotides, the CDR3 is TGCGCCAGCAGCTCCGGGACTGTTTACAATGAGCAGTTCTTC. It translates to CASSSGTVYNEQFF.